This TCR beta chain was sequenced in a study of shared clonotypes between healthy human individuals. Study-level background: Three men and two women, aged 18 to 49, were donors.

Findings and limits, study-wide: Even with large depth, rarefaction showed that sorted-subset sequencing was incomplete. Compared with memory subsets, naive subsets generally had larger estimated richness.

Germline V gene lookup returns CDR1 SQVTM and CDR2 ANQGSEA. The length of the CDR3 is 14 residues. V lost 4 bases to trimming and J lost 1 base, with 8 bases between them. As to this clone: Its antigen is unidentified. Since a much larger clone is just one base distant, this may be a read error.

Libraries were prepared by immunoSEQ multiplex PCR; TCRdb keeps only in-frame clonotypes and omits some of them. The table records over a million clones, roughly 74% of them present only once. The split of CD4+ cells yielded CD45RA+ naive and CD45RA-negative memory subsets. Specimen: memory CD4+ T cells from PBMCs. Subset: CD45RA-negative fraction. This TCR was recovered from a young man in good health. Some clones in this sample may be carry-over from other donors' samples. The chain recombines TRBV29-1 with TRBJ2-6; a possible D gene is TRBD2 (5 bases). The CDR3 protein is CSVGWESGANVLTF. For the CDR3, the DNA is TGCAGCGTTGGGTGGGAGTCTGGGGCCAACGTCCTGACTTTC.